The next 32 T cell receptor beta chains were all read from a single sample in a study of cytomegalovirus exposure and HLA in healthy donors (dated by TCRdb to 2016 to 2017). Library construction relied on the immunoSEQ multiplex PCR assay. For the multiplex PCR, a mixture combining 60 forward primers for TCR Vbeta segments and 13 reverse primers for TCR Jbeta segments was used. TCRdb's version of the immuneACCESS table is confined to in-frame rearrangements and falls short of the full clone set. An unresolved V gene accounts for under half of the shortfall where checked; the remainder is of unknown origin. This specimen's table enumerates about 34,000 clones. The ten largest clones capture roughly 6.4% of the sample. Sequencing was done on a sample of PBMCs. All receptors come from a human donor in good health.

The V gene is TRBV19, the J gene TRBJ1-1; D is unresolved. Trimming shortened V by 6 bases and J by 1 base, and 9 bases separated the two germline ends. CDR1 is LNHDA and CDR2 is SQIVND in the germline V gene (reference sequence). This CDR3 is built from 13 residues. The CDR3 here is CASSQTKNTEAFF. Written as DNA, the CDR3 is TGTGCCAGTAGCCAAACAAAGAACACTGAAGCTTTCTTT.

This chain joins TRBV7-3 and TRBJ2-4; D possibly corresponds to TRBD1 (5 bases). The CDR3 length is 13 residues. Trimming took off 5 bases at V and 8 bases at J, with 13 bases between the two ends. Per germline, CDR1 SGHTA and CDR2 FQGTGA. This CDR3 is CASSARQMDIQYF. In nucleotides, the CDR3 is TGTGCCAGCAGCGCGAGACAGATGGACATTCAGTACTTC.

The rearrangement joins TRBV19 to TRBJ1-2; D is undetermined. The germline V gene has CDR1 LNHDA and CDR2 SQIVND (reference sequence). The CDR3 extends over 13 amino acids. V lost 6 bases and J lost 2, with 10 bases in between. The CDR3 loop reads CASSATVNYGYTF. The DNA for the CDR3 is TGTGCCAGTAGCGCAACAGTGAACTATGGCTACACCTTC.

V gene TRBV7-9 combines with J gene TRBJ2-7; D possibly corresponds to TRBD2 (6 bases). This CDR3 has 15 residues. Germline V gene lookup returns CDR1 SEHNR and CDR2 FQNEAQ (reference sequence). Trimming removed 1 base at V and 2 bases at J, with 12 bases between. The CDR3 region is CASSLERAPAYEQYF. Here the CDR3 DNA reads TGTGCCAGCAGCTTAGAGCGGGCACCTGCCTACGAGCAGTACTTC.

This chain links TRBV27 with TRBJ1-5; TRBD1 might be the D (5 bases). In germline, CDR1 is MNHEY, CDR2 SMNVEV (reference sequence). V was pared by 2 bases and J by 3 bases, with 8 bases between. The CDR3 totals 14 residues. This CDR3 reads CASSLRGSNQPQHF. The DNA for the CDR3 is TGTGCCAGCAGTTTAAGGGGTTCCAATCAGCCCCAGCATTTT.

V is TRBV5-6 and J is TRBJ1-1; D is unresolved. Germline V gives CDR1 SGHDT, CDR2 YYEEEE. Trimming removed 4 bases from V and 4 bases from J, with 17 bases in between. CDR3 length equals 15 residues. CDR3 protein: CASSGEYRGFTEAFF. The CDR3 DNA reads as TGTGCCAGCAGCGGAGAGTATCGAGGTTTCACTGAAGCTTTCTTT.

As DNA, the CDR3 is TGTGCCAGCAGTTCGGATAGAGGACAGGGGGGGACTGAAGCTTTCTTT. Its protein product is CASSSDRGQGGTEAFF. The chain uses TRBV27 and TRBJ1-1; 10 bases match TRBD1. This CDR3 has 16 residues. V gave up 4 bases and J gave up 5 bases; unmatched junction bases: 10. From germline, CDR1 is MNHEY and CDR2 SMNVEV (reference sequence).

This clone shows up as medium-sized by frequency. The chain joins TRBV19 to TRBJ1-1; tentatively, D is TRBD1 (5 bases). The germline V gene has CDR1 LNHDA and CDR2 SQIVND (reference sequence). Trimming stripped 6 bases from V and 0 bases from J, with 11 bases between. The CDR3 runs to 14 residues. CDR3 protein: CASRETDMNTEAFF. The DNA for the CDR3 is TGTGCCAGTAGGGAGACAGATATGAACACTGAAGCTTTCTTT.

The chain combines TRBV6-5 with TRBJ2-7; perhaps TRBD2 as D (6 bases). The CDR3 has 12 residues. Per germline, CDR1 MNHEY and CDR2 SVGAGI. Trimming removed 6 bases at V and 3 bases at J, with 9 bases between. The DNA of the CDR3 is TGTGCCAGCAGACGGGGGAACTACGAGCAGTACTTC. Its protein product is CASRRGNYEQYF.

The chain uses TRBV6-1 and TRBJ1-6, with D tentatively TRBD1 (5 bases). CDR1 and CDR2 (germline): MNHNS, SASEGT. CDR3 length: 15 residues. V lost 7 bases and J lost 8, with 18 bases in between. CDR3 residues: CASTTWGGTDSPLHF. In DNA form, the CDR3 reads TGTGCCAGCACCACCTGGGGGGGGACCGATTCACCCCTCCACTTT.

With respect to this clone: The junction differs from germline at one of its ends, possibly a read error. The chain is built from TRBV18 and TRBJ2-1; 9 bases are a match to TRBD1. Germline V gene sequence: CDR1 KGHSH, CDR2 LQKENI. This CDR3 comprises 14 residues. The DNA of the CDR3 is TGTGCCAGCTCCTTGGGACAGGGCTACGATGAGCAGTTCTTC. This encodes CASSLGQGYDEQFF.

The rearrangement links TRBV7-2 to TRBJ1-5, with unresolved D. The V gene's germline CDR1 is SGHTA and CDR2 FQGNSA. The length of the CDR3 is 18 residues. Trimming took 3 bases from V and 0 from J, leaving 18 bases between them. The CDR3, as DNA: TGTGCCAGCAGCTTTAGACCCGGGAGCCATAATAGCAATCAGCCCCAGCATTTT. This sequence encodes CASSFRPGSHNSNQPQHF.

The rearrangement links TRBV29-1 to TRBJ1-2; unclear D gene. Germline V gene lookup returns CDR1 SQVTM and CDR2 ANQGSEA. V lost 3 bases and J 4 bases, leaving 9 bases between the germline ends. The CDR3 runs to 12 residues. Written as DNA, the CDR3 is TGCAGCGTTGACCGCCGGGGCTATGGCTACACCTTC. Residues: CSVDRRGYGYTF. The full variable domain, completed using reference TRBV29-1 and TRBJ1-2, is SAVISQKPSRDICQRGTSLTIQCQVDSQVTMMFWYRQQPGQSLTLIATANQGSEATYESGFVIDKFPISRPNLTFSTLTVSNMSPEDSSIYLCSVDRRGYGYTFGSGTRLTVV.

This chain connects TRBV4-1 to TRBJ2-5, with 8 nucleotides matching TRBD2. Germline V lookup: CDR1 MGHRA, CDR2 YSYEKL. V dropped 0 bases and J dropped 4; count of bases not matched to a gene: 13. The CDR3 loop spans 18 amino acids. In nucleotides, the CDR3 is TGCGCCAGCAGCCAAGATGGGCTAGCGGGTGGCGGACGAGAGACCCAGTACTTC. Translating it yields CASSQDGLAGGGRETQYF.

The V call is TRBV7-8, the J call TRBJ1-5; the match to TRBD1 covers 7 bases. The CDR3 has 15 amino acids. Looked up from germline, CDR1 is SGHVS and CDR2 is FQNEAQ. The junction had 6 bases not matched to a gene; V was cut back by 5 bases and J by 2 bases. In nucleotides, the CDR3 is TGTGCCAGCAGCCAGGGGGGAGATGGCAATCAGCCCCAGCATTTT. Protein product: CASSQGGDGNQPQHF.

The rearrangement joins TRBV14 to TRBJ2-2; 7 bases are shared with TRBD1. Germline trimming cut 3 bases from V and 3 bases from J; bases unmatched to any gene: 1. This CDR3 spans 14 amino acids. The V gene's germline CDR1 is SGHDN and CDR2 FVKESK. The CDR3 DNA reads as TGTGCCAGCAGCCAGGACAGGTACACCGGGGAGCTGTTTTTT. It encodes CASSQDRYTGELFF.

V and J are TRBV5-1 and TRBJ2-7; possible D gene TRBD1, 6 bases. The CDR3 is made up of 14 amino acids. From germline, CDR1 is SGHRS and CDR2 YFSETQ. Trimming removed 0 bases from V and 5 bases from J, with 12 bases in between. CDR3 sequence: CASSLVDSPNEQYF. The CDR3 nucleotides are TGCGCCAGCAGCTTGGTGGACAGCCCGAACGAGCAGTACTTC.

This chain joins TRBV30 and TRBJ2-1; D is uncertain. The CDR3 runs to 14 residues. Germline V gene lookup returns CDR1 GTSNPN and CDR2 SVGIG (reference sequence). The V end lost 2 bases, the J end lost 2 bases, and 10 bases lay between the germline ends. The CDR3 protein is CAWSLRRPYNEQFF. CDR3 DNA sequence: TGTGCCTGGAGTCTTCGGCGGCCCTACAATGAGCAGTTCTTC.

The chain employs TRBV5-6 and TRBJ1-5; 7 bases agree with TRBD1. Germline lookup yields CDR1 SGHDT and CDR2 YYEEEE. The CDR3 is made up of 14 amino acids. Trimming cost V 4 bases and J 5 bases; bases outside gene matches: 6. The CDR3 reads CASSLWDSDQPQHF. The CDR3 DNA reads TGTGCCAGCAGCCTGTGGGACAGCGATCAGCCCCAGCATTTT.

CDR3 DNA sequence: TGTGCCAGCAGCTTATCAGGGGGCGGTGGAACAGATACGCAGTATTTT. Its translation is CASSLSGGGGTDTQYF. V and J are TRBV13 and TRBJ2-3; 8 nucleotides line up with TRBD1. Germline V gives CDR1 PRHDT, CDR2 FYEKMQ (reference sequence). The CDR3 runs 16 residues. The J segment lost 3 bases and the V segment lost 2 bases, leaving 7 bases of the junction unmatched. The variable domain in full, completed from reference TRBV13 and TRBJ2-3, reads AAGVIQSPRHLIKEKRETATLKCYPIPRHDTVYWYQQGPGQDPQFLISFYEKMQSDKGSIPDRFSAQQFSDYHSELNMSSLELGDSALYFCASSLSGGGGTDTQYFGPGTRLTVL.

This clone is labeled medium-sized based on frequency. The CDR3 reads CASSTLTGNMNTEAFF. The CDR3 DNA reads as TGTGCCAGTAGTACTCTGACAGGGAACATGAACACTGAAGCTTTCTTT. The chain links TRBV19 to TRBJ1-1; TRBD1 aligns across 7 bases. Trimming cost V 4 bases and J 0 bases; bases outside gene matches: 8. The CDR3 has 16 residues. Per germline, CDR1 LNHDA and CDR2 SQIVND (reference sequence).

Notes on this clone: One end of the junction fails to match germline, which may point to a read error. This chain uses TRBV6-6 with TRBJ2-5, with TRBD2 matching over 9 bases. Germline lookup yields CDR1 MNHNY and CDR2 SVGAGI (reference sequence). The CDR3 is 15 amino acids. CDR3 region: CASSYSMVAGENQYF. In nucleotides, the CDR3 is TGTGCCAGCAGTTACTCGATGGTAGCGGGAGAGAACCAGTACTTC.

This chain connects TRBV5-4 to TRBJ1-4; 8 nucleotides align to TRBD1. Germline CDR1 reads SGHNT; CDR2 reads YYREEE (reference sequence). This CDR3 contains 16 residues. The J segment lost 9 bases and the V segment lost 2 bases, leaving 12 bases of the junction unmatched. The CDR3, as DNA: TGTGCCAGCAGCTTCACCCCCGGACAGGGAAGGCAAAAACTGTTTTTT. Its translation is CASSFTPGQGRQKLFF.

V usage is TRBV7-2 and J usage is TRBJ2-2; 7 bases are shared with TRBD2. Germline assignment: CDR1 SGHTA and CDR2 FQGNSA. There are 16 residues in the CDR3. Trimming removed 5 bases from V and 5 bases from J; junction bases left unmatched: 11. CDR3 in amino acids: CASSRRGTGGTGELFF. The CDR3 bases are TGTGCCAGCAGCCGACGCGGGACCGGGGGGACCGGGGAGCTGTTTTTT.

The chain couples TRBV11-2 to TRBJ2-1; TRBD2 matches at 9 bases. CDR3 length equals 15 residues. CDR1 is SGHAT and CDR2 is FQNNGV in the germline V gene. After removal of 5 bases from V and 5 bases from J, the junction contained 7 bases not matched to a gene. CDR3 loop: CASSPLAGENNEQFF. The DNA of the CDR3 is TGTGCCAGCAGCCCCTTAGCGGGGGAGAACAATGAGCAGTTCTTC.

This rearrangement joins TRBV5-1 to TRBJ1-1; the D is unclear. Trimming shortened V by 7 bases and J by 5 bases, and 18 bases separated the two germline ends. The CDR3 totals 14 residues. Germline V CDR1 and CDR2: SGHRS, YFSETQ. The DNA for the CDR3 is TGCGCCAGCGGCTCTTATGAGTCTCGGACTGAAGCTTTCTTT. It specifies CASGSYESRTEAFF.

CDR3 nucleotides: TGTGCCAGCAGTGGACAGGGGAAGGGCTCCTACGAGCAGTACTTC. It encodes CASSGQGKGSYEQYF. The V and J genes are TRBV28 and TRBJ2-7; 9 bases are a match to TRBD1. V lost 5 bases to trimming and J lost 0 bases; unmatched junction nucleotides: 5. This CDR3 has 15 residues. The germline gives CDR1 MDHEN, CDR2 SYDVKM.

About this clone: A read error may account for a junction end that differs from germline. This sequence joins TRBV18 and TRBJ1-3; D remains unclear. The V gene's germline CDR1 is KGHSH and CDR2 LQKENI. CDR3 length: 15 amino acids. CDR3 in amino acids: CASSPVTRGGDTIYF. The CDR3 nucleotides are TGTGCCAGCTCACCAGTTACCAGAGGTGGAGACACCATATATTTT.

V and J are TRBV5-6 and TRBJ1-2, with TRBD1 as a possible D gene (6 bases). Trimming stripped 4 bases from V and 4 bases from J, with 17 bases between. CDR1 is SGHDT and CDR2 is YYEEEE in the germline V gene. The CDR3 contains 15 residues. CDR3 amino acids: CASSRGGTPIYGYTF. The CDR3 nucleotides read TGTGCCAGCAGCAGGGGGGGGACACCCATCTATGGCTACACCTTC.

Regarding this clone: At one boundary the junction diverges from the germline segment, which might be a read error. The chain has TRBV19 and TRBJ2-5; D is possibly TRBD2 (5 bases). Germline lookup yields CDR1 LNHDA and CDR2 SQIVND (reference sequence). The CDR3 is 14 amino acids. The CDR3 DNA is TGTGCCAGTAGTATCCGACTAAACCAAGAGAACCAGTACTTC. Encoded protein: CASSIRLNQENQYF.

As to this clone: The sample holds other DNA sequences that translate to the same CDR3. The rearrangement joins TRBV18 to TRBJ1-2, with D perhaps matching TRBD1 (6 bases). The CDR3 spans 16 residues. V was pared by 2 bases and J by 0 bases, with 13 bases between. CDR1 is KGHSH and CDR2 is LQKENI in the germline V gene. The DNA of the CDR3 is TGTGCCAGCTCACCAGAACAGGGCCGTCCTAACTATGGCTACACCTTC. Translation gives CASSPEQGRPNYGYTF.

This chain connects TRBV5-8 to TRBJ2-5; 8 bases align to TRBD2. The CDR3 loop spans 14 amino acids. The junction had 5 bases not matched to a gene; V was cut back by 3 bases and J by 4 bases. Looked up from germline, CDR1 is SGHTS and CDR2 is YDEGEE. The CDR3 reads CASSSGGAGETQYF. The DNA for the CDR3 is TGTGCCAGCAGCTCCGGGGGGGCAGGAGAGACCCAGTACTTC.